Listed below are T cell receptor beta chains from one sample, sequenced in a study of T cells in Graves' hyperthyroidism and ophthalmopathy. TCRdb re-analysed the multiplex PCR reads in MiXCR, keeping a single row per CDR3 protein. The top ten clones hold roughly 49% of a sample with a few hundred thousand distinct CDR3 sequences, less than 20% of them seen once. Material for sequencing was blood. The receptors shown here come from a woman aged 50 to 65 with Graves' hyperthyroidism. Each CDR3 is given with its conserved first and last residue. Fields, in order: V gene, D gene, clone size, J gene, CDR3 protein, CDR3 DNA. A D gene is named only where the DNA matches it firmly. Rows may omit the clone size; those that give it use once, few, many or a size class.

v_call: TRBV7-6; d_call: TRBD1; clone_size: many; j_call: TRBJ2-5; cdr3_aa: CASSSGQGVMETQYF; cdr3_nt: TGTGCCAGCAGCTCTGGACAGGGGGTGATGGAGACCCAGTACTTC
v_call: TRBV20-1; d_call: .; clone_size: many; j_call: TRBJ2-1; cdr3_aa: CSARVPRERTNEQFF; cdr3_nt: TGCAGTGCTAGAGTTCCTCGGGAGCGTACCAATGAGCAGTTCTTC
v_call: TRBV9; d_call: TRBD2; clone_size: .; j_call: TRBJ2-7; cdr3_aa: CASSVGGSGVYEQYF; cdr3_nt: TGTGCCAGCAGCGTAGGGGGTAGCGGGGTCTACGAGCAGTACTTC
v_call: TRBV3-1; d_call: .; clone_size: .; j_call: TRBJ2-1; cdr3_aa: CASSQGGIAAYNEQFF; cdr3_nt: TGTGCCAGCAGCCAAGGGGGTATAGCGGCCTACAATGAGCAGTTCTTC
v_call: TRBV18; d_call: .; clone_size: many; j_call: TRBJ2-3; cdr3_aa: CASSLGHTDTQYF; cdr3_nt: TGTGCCAGCTCACTTGGGCACACAGATACGCAGTATTTT
v_call: TRBV7-9; d_call: .; clone_size: many; j_call: TRBJ2-2; cdr3_aa: CASSPGLGTGELFF; cdr3_nt: TGTGCCAGCAGTCCGGGACTGGGGACCGGGGAGCTGTTTTTT
v_call: TRBV5-5; d_call: .; clone_size: few; j_call: TRBJ1-4; cdr3_aa: CASSLLTAKREKLFF; cdr3_nt: TGTGCCAGCAGCTTGCTCACGGCCAAGAGGGAAAAACTGTTTTTT
v_call: TRBV27; d_call: TRBD1; clone_size: many; j_call: TRBJ2-3; cdr3_aa: CASSLRTGLGTDTQYF; cdr3_nt: TGTGCCAGCAGTTTAAGGACAGGGTTGGGCACAGATACGCAGTATTTT
v_call: TRBV27; d_call: TRBD2; clone_size: few; j_call: TRBJ2-3; cdr3_aa: CASSRPGRGADTQYF; cdr3_nt: TGTGCCAGCAGTAGACCAGGGCGGGGGGCAGATACGCAGTATTTT
v_call: TRBV28; d_call: TRBD1; clone_size: many; j_call: TRBJ1-5; cdr3_aa: CASSLLGQGSQPQHF; cdr3_nt: TGTGCCAGCAGTTTGTTAGGACAGGGTAGTCAGCCCCAGCATTTT
v_call: TRBV28; d_call: TRBD1; clone_size: many; j_call: TRBJ2-5; cdr3_aa: CASSQRQGLGEETQYF; cdr3_nt: TGTGCCAGCAGTCAACGACAGGGGTTAGGCGAAGAGACCCAGTACTTC
v_call: TRBV28; d_call: .; clone_size: many; j_call: TRBJ2-5; cdr3_aa: CASSTDRIAQKIKTQYF; cdr3_nt: TGTGCCAGCAGTACCGACAGGATTGCCCAAAAAATAAAGACCCAGTACTTC
v_call: TRBV29-1; d_call: TRBD2; clone_size: few; j_call: TRBJ2-1; cdr3_aa: CSVERDDNEQFF; cdr3_nt: TGCAGCGTGGAGCGGGATGACAATGAGCAGTTCTTC
v_call: TRBV20-1; d_call: TRBD2; clone_size: many; j_call: TRBJ2-1; cdr3_aa: CSARVGGYNEQFF; cdr3_nt: TGCAGTGCTAGGGTCGGGGGGTACAATGAGCAGTTCTTC
v_call: TRBV6-1; d_call: .; clone_size: .; j_call: TRBJ1-1; cdr3_aa: CASRASRELGTEAFF; cdr3_nt: TGTGCCAGCAGAGCAAGCCGGGAGCTTGGAACTGAAGCTTTCTTT
v_call: TRBV28; d_call: TRBD1; clone_size: many; j_call: TRBJ2-7; cdr3_aa: CASSQRTGFRYEQYF; cdr3_nt: TGTGCCAGCAGTCAACGGACAGGTTTTAGGTACGAGCAGTACTTC
v_call: TRBV5-1; d_call: TRBD1; clone_size: .; j_call: TRBJ1-1; cdr3_aa: CASSFDRGTEAFF; cdr3_nt: TGCGCCAGCAGCTTTGACAGGGGGACGGAAGCTTTCTTT
v_call: TRBV12-3/TRBV12-4; d_call: TRBD2; clone_size: .; j_call: TRBJ2-1; cdr3_aa: CASSGGSGRNGYNEQFF; cdr3_nt: TGTGCCAGCAGCGGGGGTAGCGGGAGAAATGGATACAATGAGCAGTTCTTC
v_call: TRBV2; d_call: TRBD2; clone_size: many; j_call: TRBJ2-1; cdr3_aa: CASSGSSGLAAYNEQFF; cdr3_nt: TGTGCCAGCAGTGGATCTTCTGGACTAGCGGCCTACAATGAGCAGTTCTTC
v_call: TRBV6-1; d_call: TRBD2; clone_size: .; j_call: TRBJ2-5; cdr3_aa: CASSEGLAVQETQYF; cdr3_nt: TGTGCCAGCAGCGAAGGACTAGCGGTACAAGAGACCCAGTACTTC
v_call: TRBV28; d_call: .; clone_size: many; j_call: TRBJ1-1; cdr3_aa: CASSFEMDEAFF; cdr3_nt: TGTGCCAGCAGTTTCGAGATGGATGAAGCTTTCTTT
v_call: TRBV7-8; d_call: TRBD2; clone_size: many; j_call: TRBJ2-2; cdr3_aa: CASTETGLAGVGTGELFF; cdr3_nt: TGTGCCAGCACCGAAACGGGACTAGCGGGAGTAGGGACCGGGGAGCTGTTTTTT
v_call: TRBV27; d_call: TRBD2; clone_size: many; j_call: TRBJ2-1; cdr3_aa: CASSRESGSWNNEQFF; cdr3_nt: TGTGCCAGCAGCCGAGAGAGCGGGAGCTGGAACAATGAGCAGTTCTTC
v_call: TRBV19; d_call: TRBD1; clone_size: .; j_call: TRBJ2-7; cdr3_aa: CASTSTGGAYEQYF; cdr3_nt: TGTGCCAGTACCTCGACAGGGGGCGCTTACGAGCAGTACTTC
v_call: TRBV27; d_call: TRBD1; clone_size: many; j_call: TRBJ2-7; cdr3_aa: CASSLSGTASSYEQYF; cdr3_nt: TGTGCCAGCAGTTTATCCGGGACAGCGAGCTCCTACGAGCAGTACTTC
v_call: TRBV11-2; d_call: .; clone_size: many; j_call: TRBJ1-2; cdr3_aa: CASSQRAGGYTF; cdr3_nt: TGTGCCAGCAGCCAGCGGGCGGGTGGCTACACCTTC
v_call: TRBV13; d_call: .; clone_size: many; j_call: TRBJ2-5; cdr3_aa: CASSTGTTRQETQYF; cdr3_nt: TGTGCCAGCAGCACAGGGACAACTCGCCAAGAGACCCAGTACTTC
v_call: TRBV5-1; d_call: TRBD2; clone_size: many; j_call: TRBJ2-3; cdr3_aa: CASSLAGGRTDTQYF; cdr3_nt: TGCGCCAGCAGCTTGGCGGGAGGTCGCACAGATACGCAGTATTTT
v_call: TRBV20-1; d_call: .; clone_size: many; j_call: TRBJ1-4; cdr3_aa: CSAPGGLNEKLFF; cdr3_nt: TGCAGTGCCCCGGGAGGCCTTAATGAAAAACTGTTTTTT
v_call: TRBV20-1; d_call: TRBD2; clone_size: once; j_call: TRBJ2-7; cdr3_aa: CSASRTSGVYEQYF; cdr3_nt: TGCAGTGCTAGCCGGACTAGCGGGGTTTACGAGCAGTACTTC
v_call: TRBV6-1; d_call: .; clone_size: many; j_call: TRBJ2-4; cdr3_aa: CASSEIELAKNIQYF; cdr3_nt: TGTGCCAGCAGTGAGATTGAGCTAGCCAAAAACATTCAGTACTTC
v_call: TRBV11-1; d_call: .; clone_size: many; j_call: TRBJ2-7; cdr3_aa: CASSVRTVEQYF; cdr3_nt: TGTGCCAGCAGCGTTCGGACAGTTGAGCAGTACTTC
v_call: TRBV5-8; d_call: .; clone_size: few; j_call: TRBJ1-6; cdr3_aa: CASSSWTVGDSPLHF; cdr3_nt: TGTGCCAGCAGCTCCTGGACAGTCGGGGATTCACCCCTCCACTTT
v_call: TRBV7-9; d_call: TRBD2; clone_size: many; j_call: TRBJ2-7; cdr3_aa: CASSIWTSGDSSYEQYF; cdr3_nt: TGTGCCAGCAGCATATGGACTAGCGGGGATAGCTCCTACGAGCAGTACTTC
v_call: TRBV11-3; d_call: TRBD1; clone_size: few; j_call: TRBJ2-1; cdr3_aa: CASRETGAYNEQFF; cdr3_nt: TGTGCCAGCAGAGAGACAGGGGCCTACAATGAGCAGTTCTTC
v_call: TRBV12-3/TRBV12-4; d_call: TRBD2; clone_size: many; j_call: TRBJ2-3; cdr3_aa: CASSFRAGGLTDTQYF; cdr3_nt: TGTGCCAGCAGTTTCAGAGCGGGAGGGCTGACAGATACGCAGTATTTT
v_call: TRBV18; d_call: TRBD1; clone_size: many; j_call: TRBJ1-1; cdr3_aa: CASSPGQTPNTEAFF; cdr3_nt: TGTGCCAGCTCGCCGGGACAGACCCCAAACACTGAAGCTTTCTTT
v_call: TRBV19; d_call: TRBD2; clone_size: few; j_call: TRBJ2-7; cdr3_aa: CASSIGYGTSNYEQYF; cdr3_nt: TGTGCCAGTAGTATAGGTTACGGGACTAGCAACTACGAGCAGTACTTC
v_call: TRBV3-1; d_call: .; clone_size: many; j_call: TRBJ1-2; cdr3_aa: CASSQDLGDGYTF; cdr3_nt: TGTGCCAGCAGCCAAGATTTGGGGGATGGCTACACCTTC
v_call: TRBV3-1; d_call: TRBD2; clone_size: many; j_call: TRBJ2-1; cdr3_aa: CASSHLYISGETIDEQFF; cdr3_nt: TGTGCCAGCAGCCACCTATATATTAGCGGGGAGACTATCGATGAGCAGTTCTTC
v_call: TRBV4-1; d_call: .; clone_size: few; j_call: TRBJ2-7; cdr3_aa: CASSQEWQGLTYEQYF; cdr3_nt: TGCGCCAGCAGCCAAGAATGGCAGGGACTCACCTACGAGCAGTACTTC
v_call: TRBV7-2; d_call: .; clone_size: many; j_call: TRBJ2-1; cdr3_aa: CASSSSRQLQTSYNEQFF; cdr3_nt: TGTGCCAGCAGCTCGAGCCGTCAACTGCAGACCTCCTACAATGAGCAGTTCTTC
v_call: TRBV11-2; d_call: .; clone_size: many; j_call: TRBJ1-3; cdr3_aa: CASSPRTGGSGNTIYF; cdr3_nt: TGTGCCAGCAGCCCACGGACGGGCGGCTCTGGAAACACCATATATTTT
v_call: TRBV5-8; d_call: .; clone_size: .; j_call: TRBJ1-2; cdr3_aa: CASSLEFTGLLGGDYGYTF; cdr3_nt: TGTGCCAGCAGCTTGGAATTTACAGGGCTTCTGGGGGGCGACTATGGCTACACCTTC
v_call: TRBV6-2/TRBV6-3; d_call: .; clone_size: .; j_call: TRBJ1-2; cdr3_aa: CASRAAGGGGGGYTF; cdr3_nt: TGTGCCAGCAGAGCAGCGGGGGGCGGAGGTGGGGGCTACACCTTC
v_call: TRBV30; d_call: .; clone_size: many; j_call: TRBJ1-1; cdr3_aa: CAWSQQGLWAEAFF; cdr3_nt: TGTGCCTGGAGTCAACAGGGATTGTGGGCTGAAGCTTTCTTT
v_call: TRBV19; d_call: TRBD2; clone_size: .; j_call: TRBJ2-1; cdr3_aa: CASSGLERDANEQFF; cdr3_nt: TGTGCCAGCAGTGGACTAGAGCGGGATGCCAATGAGCAGTTCTTC
v_call: TRBV11-2; d_call: .; clone_size: many; j_call: TRBJ2-1; cdr3_aa: CASSSTAEQFF; cdr3_nt: TGTGCCAGCAGCTCTACAGCTGAGCAGTTCTTC
v_call: TRBV15; d_call: .; clone_size: few; j_call: TRBJ2-2; cdr3_aa: CATSRGGRGNTGELFF; cdr3_nt: TGTGCCACCAGCAGAGGCGGACGGGGGAACACCGGGGAGCTGTTTTTT
v_call: TRBV20-1; d_call: .; clone_size: many; j_call: TRBJ1-2; cdr3_aa: CSARGKGDYTF; cdr3_nt: TGCAGTGCTAGAGGAAAGGGTGACTACACCTTC
v_call: TRBV12-3/TRBV12-4; d_call: .; clone_size: many; j_call: TRBJ1-4; cdr3_aa: CASSLRGTYEKLFF; cdr3_nt: TGTGCCAGCAGTTTAAGGGGTACCTACGAAAAACTGTTTTTT
v_call: TRBV10-1; d_call: .; clone_size: .; j_call: TRBJ1-5; cdr3_aa: CASSRGINQPQHF; cdr3_nt: TGCGCCAGCAGCAGGGGAATCAATCAGCCCCAGCATTTT
v_call: TRBV25-1; d_call: .; clone_size: few; j_call: TRBJ1-3; cdr3_aa: CASSESGASGNTIYF; cdr3_nt: TGTGCCAGCAGTGAATCTGGGGCCTCTGGAAACACCATATATTTT
v_call: TRBV5-1; d_call: TRBD1; clone_size: few; j_call: TRBJ2-7; cdr3_aa: CASSSDRGLLYEQYF; cdr3_nt: TGCGCCAGCAGTTCGGACAGGGGGCTATTGTACGAGCAGTACTTC
v_call: TRBV27; d_call: TRBD2; clone_size: many; j_call: TRBJ2-1; cdr3_aa: CASSWKTSGSTHNEQFF; cdr3_nt: TGTGCCAGCAGTTGGAAGACTAGCGGGAGTACCCACAATGAGCAGTTCTTC